This T cell receptor beta chain was sequenced during a study of breast tumors, draining lymph nodes, adjacent tissues. TCRdb reprocessed the multiplex PCR reads via MiXCR and lists one record per CDR3 protein. Seen here are under 85,000 distinct CDR3 sequences, approximately 19% observed once, and the top ten hold approximately 2.5%. Whole-study results and caveats: Tumor repertoires ranked between lymph nodes and nontumor tissue in diversity, with V and J gene preferences.

This clonotype was counted at least ten times. Its specificity is not known. Breast cancer patients provided tissue from their axillary draining lymph nodes. Germline assignment: CDR1 DFQATT and CDR2 SNEGSKA (reference sequence). Trimming left V 6 bases short and J 0 bases short, with 16 bases between. This CDR3 is 15 amino acids long. The clonotype comes from a female donor with breast cancer. Some clones in this sample may be carry-over from other donors' samples. The sequenced sample was axillary lymph node tissue. The chain carries TRBV20-1 and TRBJ2-3; tentatively, D is TRBD2 (6 bases). The CDR3 DNA reads as TGCAGTGCCGGGGGTAGCCGCACTAGCACAGATACGCAGTATTTT. This encodes CSAGGSRTSTDTQYF.